The text below deals with one T cell receptor beta chain. Its antigen is unidentified. This specimen comes from a study of T-cell memory formation after mild COVID-19. Across the whole study: TCR clusters were mostly donor specific. Study-wide points: The SARS-CoV-2 specificity of second-wave clones reaching peak at day 37 remained unverified. Pre-infection memory showed some responding clones, and this suggested that cross-reactive memory joined.

The V and J ends lost 4 bases and 4 bases, in that order; junction bases with no gene match: 3. The CDR3 consists of 13 residues. Germline CDR1 and CDR2: GTSNPN and SVGIG (reference sequence). MiXCR, applied by TCRdb to the 5' RACE reads, yields one record per CDR3 protein. This table holds fewer than 450,000 distinct CDR3 sequences, about 21% found once. Sequenced: PBMCs or a T cell subset sorted from them (not recorded which). The rearrangement uses TRBV30 and TRBJ1-5; 8 bases agree with TRBD1. The receptor was isolated from an adult woman who had mild COVID-19 (a few samples of this study predate the infection). Cell type and time point are not known. This chain's CDR3 is CAWTQGANQPQHF. In DNA form, the CDR3 reads TGTGCCTGGACCCAGGGGGCGAATCAGCCCCAGCATTTT.